This T cell receptor (beta chain) was recovered during a study of vaccination effects on CD4 cells after COVID-19. On the study more broadly: Participants completed two doses of the BNT162b2 or mRNA-1273 vaccine.

Repertoires were generated with immunoSEQ multiplex PCR, while TCRdb's copy carries only in-frame clones and drops some. This sample carries 50,000 or so clones, more than 70% of them seen once, and the ten largest clones take more than 5%. Regarding this clone: Its target is unknown.

Viral peptide pool expansion of antigen-specific CD4+ T cells preceded sequencing in the ViraFEST assay. Investigators separated out CD4+ T cells once 10 days of culture had passed. None of the vaccinated had previously contracted SARS-CoV-2, and their nucleocapsid antibodies tested negative. On day 3 and again on day 7, half the medium was replaced with IL-2 medium. Study conclusions and caveats: At late timepoints after vaccination, vaccine- and infection-induced clones shrank markedly. Convalescent patients were scarce, and early post-infection timepoints were absent.

Germline trimming cut 3 bases from V and 2 bases from J; bases unmatched to any gene: 8. Germline CDR1 reads SGDLS; CDR2 reads YYNGEE. The CDR3 loop spans 16 amino acids. This receptor was identified in a human donor who received a COVID-19 vaccine. V gene TRBV9 combines with J gene TRBJ2-5, with 9 bases fitting TRBD2. Sample: CD4+ T cells from PBMCs cultured with HCoV-OC43 spike peptides, taken before COVID-19 vaccination. As for subset: HCoV-OC43 spike overlapping peptide pool stimulation. CDR3: CASSERITSGQETQYF. CDR3 DNA sequence: TGTGCCAGCAGCGAGAGGATTACTAGCGGGCAAGAGACCCAGTACTTC.